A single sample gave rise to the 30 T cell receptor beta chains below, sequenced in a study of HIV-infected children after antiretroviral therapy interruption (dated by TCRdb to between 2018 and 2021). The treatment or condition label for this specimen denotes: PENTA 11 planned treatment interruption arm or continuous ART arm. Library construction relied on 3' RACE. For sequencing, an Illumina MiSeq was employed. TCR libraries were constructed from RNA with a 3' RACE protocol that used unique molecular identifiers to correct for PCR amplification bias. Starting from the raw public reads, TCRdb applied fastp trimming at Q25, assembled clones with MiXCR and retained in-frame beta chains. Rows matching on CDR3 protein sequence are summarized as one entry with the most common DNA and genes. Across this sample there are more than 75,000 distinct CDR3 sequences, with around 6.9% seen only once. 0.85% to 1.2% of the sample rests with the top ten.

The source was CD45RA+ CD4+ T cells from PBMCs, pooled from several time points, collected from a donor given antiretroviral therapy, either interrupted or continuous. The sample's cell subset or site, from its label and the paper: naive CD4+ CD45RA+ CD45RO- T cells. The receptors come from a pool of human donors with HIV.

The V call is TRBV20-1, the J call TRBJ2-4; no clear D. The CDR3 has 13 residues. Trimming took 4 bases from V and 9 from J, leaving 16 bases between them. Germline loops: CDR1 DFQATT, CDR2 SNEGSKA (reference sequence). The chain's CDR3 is CSAKLGWGLIQYF. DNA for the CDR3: TGCAGTGCTAAGCTAGGGTGGGGTCTCATTCAGTACTTC.

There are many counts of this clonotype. CDR3 DNA sequence: TGTGCCAGCAGTCAGGGGGCGGACTATGGCTACACCTTC. It yields the protein CASSQGADYGYTF. This chain joins TRBV6-5 and TRBJ1-2; TRBD1 aligns across 8 bases. The CDR3 consists of 13 residues. V gave up 5 bases and J gave up 3 bases; unmatched junction bases: 2. Per the germline V gene, CDR1 is MNHEY and CDR2 is SVGAGI.

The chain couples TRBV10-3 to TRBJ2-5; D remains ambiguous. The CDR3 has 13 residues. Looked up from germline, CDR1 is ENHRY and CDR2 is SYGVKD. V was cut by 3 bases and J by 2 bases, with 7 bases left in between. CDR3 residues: CAISDQPQETQYF. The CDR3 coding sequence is TGTGCCATCAGTGATCAACCACAAGAGACCCAGTACTTC.

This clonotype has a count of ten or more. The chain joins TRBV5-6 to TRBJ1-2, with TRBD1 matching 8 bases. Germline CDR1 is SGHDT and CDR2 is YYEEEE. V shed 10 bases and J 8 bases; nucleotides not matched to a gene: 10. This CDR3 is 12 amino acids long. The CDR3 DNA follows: TGTGCCGTCTCAGGGACAGGCAAAGGCTACACCTTC. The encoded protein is CAVSGTGKGYTF.

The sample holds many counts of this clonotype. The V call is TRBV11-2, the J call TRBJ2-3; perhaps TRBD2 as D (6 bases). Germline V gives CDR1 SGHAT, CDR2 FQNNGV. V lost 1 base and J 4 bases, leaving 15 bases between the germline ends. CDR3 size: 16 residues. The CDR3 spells CASSLGRRGNSDTQYF. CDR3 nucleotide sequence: TGTGCCAGCAGCTTAGGCCGCCGGGGGAATTCAGATACGCAGTATTTT. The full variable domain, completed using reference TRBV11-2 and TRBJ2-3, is EAGVAQSPRYKIIEKRQSVAFWCNPISGHATLYWYQQILGQGPKLLIQFQNNGVVDDSQLPKDRFSAERLKGVDSTLKIQPAKLEDSAVYLCASSLGRRGNSDTQYFGPGTRLTVL.

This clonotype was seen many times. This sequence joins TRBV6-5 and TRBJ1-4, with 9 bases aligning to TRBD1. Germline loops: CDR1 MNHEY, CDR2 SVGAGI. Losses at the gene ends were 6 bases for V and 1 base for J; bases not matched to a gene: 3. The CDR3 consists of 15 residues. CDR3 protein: CASRPTGGTNEKLFF. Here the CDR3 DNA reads TGTGCCAGCAGACCGACAGGGGGAACTAATGAAAAACTGTTTTTT.

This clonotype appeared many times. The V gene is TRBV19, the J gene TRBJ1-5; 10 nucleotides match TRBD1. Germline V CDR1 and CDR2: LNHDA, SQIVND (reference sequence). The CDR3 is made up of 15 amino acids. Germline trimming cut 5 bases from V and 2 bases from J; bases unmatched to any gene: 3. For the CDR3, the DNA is TGTGCCAGTAGTGACAGGGGGCTTGGCAATCAGCCCCAGCATTTT. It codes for CASSDRGLGNQPQHF.

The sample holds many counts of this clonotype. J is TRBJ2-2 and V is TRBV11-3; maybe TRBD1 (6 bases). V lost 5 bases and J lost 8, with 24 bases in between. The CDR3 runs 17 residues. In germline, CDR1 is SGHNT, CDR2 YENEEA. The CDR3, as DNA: TGTGCCAGCAGCCCCACCCTCGGCTGGGGGCCGTCTGGGGAGCTGTTTTTT. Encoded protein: CASSPTLGWGPSGELFF.

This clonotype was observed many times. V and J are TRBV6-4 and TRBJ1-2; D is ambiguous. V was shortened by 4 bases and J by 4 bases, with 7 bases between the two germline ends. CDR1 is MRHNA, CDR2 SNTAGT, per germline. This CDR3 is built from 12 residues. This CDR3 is CASSASGYGYTF. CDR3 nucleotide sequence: TGTGCCAGCAGTGCCAGCGGCTATGGCTACACCTTC.

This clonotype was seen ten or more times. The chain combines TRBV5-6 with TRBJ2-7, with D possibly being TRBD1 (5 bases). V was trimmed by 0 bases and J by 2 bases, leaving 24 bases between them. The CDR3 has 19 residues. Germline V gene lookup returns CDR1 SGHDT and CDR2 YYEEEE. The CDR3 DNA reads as TGTGCCAGCAGCTTGGCGTTATACCAGGTTTCAGGGAAAGCCTACGAGCAGTACTTC. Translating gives CASSLALYQVSGKAYEQYF.

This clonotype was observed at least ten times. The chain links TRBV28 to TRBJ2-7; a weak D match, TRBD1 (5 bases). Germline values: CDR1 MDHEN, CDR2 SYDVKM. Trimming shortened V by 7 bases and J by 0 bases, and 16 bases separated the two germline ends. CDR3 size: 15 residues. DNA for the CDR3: TGTGCCAGCACCAAATGGGGCAGTTTCTCCTACGAGCAGTACTTC. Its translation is CASTKWGSFSYEQYF. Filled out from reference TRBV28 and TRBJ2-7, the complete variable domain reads DVKVTQSSRYLVKRTGEKVFLECVQDMDHENMFWYRQDPGLGLRLIYFSYDVKMKEKGDIPEGYSVSREKKERFSLILESASTNQTSMYLCASTKWGSFSYEQYFGPGTRLTVT.

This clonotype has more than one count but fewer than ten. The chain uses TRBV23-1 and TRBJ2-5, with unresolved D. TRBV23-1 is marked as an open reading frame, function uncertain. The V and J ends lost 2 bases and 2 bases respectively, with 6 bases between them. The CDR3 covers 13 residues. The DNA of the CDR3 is TGCGCCAGCAGTCAACACGGACAAGAGACCCAGTACTTC. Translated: CASSQHGQETQYF.

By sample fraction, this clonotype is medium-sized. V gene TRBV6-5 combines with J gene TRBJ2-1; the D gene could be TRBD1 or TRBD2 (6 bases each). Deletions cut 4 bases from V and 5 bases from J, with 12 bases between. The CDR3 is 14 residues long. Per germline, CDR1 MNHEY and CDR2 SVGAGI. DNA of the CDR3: TGTGCCAGCAGTTCAAGGGGGAGGAACAATGAGCAGTTCTTC. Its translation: CASSSRGRNNEQFF.

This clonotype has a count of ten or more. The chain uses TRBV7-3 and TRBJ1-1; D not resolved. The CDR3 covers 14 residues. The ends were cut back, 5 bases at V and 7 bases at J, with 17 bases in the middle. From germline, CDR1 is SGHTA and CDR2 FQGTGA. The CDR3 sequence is CASSPNLLGVEAFF. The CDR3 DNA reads TGTGCCAGCAGCCCTAACTTACTCGGGGTTGAAGCTTTCTTT.

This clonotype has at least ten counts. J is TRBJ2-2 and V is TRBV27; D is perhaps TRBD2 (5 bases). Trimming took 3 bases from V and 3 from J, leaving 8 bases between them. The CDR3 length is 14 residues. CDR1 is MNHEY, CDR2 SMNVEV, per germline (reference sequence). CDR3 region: CASSFAGYTGELFF. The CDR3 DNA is TGTGCCAGCAGTTTTGCGGGTTACACCGGGGAGCTGTTTTTT.

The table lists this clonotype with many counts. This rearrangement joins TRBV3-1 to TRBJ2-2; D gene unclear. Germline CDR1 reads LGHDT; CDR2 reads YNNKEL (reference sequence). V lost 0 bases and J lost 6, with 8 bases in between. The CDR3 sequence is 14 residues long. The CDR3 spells CASSQDPSAGELFF. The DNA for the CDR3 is TGTGCCAGCAGCCAAGACCCCTCCGCCGGGGAGCTGTTTTTT.

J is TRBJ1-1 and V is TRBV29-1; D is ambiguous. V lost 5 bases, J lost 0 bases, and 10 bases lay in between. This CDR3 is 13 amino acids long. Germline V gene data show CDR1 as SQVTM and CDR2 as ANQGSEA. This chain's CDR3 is CSVFTSMNTEAFF. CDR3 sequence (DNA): TGCAGCGTTTTTACTTCCATGAACACTGAAGCTTTCTTT.

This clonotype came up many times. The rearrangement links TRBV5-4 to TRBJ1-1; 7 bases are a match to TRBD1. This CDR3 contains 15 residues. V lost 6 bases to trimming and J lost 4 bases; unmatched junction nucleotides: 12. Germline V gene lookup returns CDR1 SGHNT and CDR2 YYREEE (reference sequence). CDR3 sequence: CASTTGQGWRTEAFF. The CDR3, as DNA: TGTGCCAGCACGACAGGGCAAGGGTGGCGCACTGAAGCTTTCTTT. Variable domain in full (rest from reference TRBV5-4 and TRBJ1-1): ETGVTQSPTHLIKTRGQQVTLRCSSQSGHNTVSWYQQALGQGPQFIFQYYREEENGRGNFPPRFSGLQFPNYSSELNVNALELDDSALYLCASTTGQGWRTEAFFGQGTRLTVV.

CDR3 in amino acids: CASGEETQYF. CDR3 nucleotides: TGTGCCAGCGGGGAAGAGACCCAGTACTTC. The chain has TRBV7-7 and TRBJ2-5; D gene ambiguous. Trimming cost V 8 bases and J 3 bases, with 4 bases left between them. Germline CDR1 and CDR2: SSHAT and FNYEAQ (reference sequence). The CDR3 consists of 10 residues.

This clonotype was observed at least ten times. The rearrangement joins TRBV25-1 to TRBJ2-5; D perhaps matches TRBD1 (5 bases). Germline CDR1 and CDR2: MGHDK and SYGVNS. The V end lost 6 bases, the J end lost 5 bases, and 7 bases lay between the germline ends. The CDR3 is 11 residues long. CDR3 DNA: TGTGCCAGCAGATCAGGGGAGACCCAGTACTTC. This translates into CASRSGETQYF. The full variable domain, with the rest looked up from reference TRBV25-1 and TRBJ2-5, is EADIYQTPRYLVIGTGKKITLECSQTMGHDKMYWYQQDPGMELHLIHYSYGVNSTEKGDLSSESTVSRIRTEHFPLTLESARPSHTSQYLCASRSGETQYFGPGTRLLVL.

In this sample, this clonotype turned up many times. The CDR3 DNA reads TGTGCCAGCAGGGGGGGACAGGCCACAGATACGCAGTATTTT. Translating it yields CASRGGQATDTQYF. The chain carries TRBV28 and TRBJ2-3; TRBD1 aligns across 8 bases. Germline V lookup: CDR1 MDHEN, CDR2 SYDVKM. V lost 6 bases to trimming and J lost 2 bases; unmatched junction nucleotides: 4. The CDR3 totals 14 residues.

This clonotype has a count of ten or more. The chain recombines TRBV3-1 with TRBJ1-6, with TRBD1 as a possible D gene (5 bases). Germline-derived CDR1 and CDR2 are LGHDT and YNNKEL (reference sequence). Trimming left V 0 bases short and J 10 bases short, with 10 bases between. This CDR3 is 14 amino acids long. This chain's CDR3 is CASSQEGVESPLHF. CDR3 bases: TGTGCCAGCAGCCAAGAAGGGGTTGAATCACCCCTCCACTTT.

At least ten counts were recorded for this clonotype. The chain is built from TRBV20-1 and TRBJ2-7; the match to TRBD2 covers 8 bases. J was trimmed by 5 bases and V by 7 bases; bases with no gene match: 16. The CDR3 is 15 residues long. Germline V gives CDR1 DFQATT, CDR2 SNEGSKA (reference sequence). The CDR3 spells CSVKGYRGGPDEQYF. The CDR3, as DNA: TGCAGTGTCAAAGGGTATCGGGGGGGCCCCGACGAGCAGTACTTC.

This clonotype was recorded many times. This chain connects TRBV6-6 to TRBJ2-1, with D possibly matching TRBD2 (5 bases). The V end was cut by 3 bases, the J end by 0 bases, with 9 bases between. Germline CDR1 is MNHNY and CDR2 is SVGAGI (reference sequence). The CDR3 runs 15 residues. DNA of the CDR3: TGTGCCAGCAGTTATGGGGAGAGCTCCTACAATGAGCAGTTCTTC. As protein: CASSYGESSYNEQFF.

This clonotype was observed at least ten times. In nucleotides, the CDR3 is TGTGCCAGCAGTCCACCCTACAATGAGCAGTTCTTC. Amino acid sequence: CASSPPYNEQFF. J is TRBJ2-1 and V is TRBV28; D not certain. With 5 bases removed from V and 2 bases from J, the gap between germline ends came to 4 bases. This CDR3 comprises 12 residues. Looked up from germline, CDR1 is MDHEN and CDR2 is SYDVKM.

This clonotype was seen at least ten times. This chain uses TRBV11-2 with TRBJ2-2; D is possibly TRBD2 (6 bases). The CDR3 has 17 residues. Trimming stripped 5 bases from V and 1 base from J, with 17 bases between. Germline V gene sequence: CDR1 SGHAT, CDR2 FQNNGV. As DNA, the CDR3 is TGTGCCAGCAGCCCCCGGAGGGCCTTCTTGAACACCGGGGAGCTGTTTTTT. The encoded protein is CASSPRRAFLNTGELFF.

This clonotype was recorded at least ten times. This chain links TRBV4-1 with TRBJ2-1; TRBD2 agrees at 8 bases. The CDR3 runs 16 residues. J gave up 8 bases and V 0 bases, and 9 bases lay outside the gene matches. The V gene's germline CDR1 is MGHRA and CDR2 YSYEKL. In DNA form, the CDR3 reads TGCGCCAGCAGCCAAGAGTCGCTAGCGGGTTGGGATGAGCAGTTCTTC. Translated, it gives CASSQESLAGWDEQFF.

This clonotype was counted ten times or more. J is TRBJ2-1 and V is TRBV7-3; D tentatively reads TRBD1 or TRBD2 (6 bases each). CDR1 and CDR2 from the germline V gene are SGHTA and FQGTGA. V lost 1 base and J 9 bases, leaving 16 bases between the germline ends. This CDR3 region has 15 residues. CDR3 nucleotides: TGTGCCAGCAGCTTAAGCCACATCAGGGGAGGTGAGCAGTTCTTC. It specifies CASSLSHIRGGEQFF.

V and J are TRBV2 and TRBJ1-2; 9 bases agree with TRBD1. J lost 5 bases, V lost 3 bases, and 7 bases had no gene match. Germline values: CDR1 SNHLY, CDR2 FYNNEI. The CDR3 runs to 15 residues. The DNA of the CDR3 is TGTGCCAGCAGTGACCAGACAGGGGGTTATTATGGCTACACCTTC. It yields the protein CASSDQTGGYYGYTF.

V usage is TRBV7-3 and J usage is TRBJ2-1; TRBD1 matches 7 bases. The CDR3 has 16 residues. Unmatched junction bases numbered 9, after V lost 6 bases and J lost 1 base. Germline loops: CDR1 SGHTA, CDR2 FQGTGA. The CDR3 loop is CASRRNRGSSYNEQFF. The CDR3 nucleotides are TGTGCCAGCAGGCGTAACAGGGGCAGTTCCTACAATGAGCAGTTCTTC.